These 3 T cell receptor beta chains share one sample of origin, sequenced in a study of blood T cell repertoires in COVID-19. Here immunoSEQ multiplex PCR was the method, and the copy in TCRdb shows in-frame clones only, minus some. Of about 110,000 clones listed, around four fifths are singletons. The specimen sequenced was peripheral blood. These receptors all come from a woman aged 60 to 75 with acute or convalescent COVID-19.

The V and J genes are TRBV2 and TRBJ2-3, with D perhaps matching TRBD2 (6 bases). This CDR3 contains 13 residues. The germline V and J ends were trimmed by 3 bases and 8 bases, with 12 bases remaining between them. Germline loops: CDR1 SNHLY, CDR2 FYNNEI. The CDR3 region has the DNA TGTGCCAGCAGTGAGGCCCTGACTAGTACGCAGTATTTT. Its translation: CASSEALTSTQYF.

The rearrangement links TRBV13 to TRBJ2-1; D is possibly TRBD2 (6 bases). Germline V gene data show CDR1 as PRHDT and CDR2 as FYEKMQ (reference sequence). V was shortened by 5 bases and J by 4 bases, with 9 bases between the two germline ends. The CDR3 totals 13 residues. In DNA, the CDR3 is TGTGCCAGCAGCGGGGAGGTATACAATGAGCAGTTCTTC. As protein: CASSGEVYNEQFF.

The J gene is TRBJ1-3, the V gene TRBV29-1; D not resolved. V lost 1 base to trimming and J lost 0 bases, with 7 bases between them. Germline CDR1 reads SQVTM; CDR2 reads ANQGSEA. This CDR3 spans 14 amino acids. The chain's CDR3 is CSVEGQYSGNTIYF. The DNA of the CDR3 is TGCAGCGTTGAAGGGCAATACTCTGGAAACACCATATATTTT.